This entry concerns a single T cell receptor (beta chain). This clone's antigen is unknown. Base qualities are not at hand, and no much larger clone is one base apart. The same CDR3 is also encoded by other DNA sequences in this sample. TCRbeta CDR3 regions were amplified from genomic DNA using the immunoSEQ Assay, a bias-controlled multiplex PCR. Per the authors' processing: Nucleated cell counts per sample were estimated from amplification of reference gene primers within the assay. To quantify the absolute abundance of each unique TCRbeta CDR3 rearrangement, sequence reads were collapsed and filtered. For each sample, productive Simpson clonality was calculated by taking the square root of Simpson's diversity index across productive rearrangements. This is the immuneACCESS table as TCRdb keeps it, with only in-frame sequences that have V and J called. A part of the clones is gone; compared with another copy, unresolved V genes explain less than half, and the rest is unexplained. V, J and clone size were drawn from that table, and D and trimming were deduced from the DNA. The sample table contains 170,000 or so clones; only one count was recorded for roughly 90% of them. 0.5% to 0.6% of the sample belongs to the ten largest clones.

This record belongs to a study of blood T cell repertoires in COVID-19 (dated by TCRdb to between 2020 and 2021). As for the study more broadly: The collaborator samples originated in the United States, Italy and Spain and spanned the acute and convalescent phases of COVID-19. The prospective study material was composed of cDNA or gDNA derived from T cells, B-cell-depleted T cells, or PBMCs. The dataset comprised deeply sampled blood TCRbeta repertoires from subjects exposed to, actively infected with, or recovered from COVID-19. The repertoires were made available in a free public database intended to serve as a resource for research on the immune response to SARS-CoV-2. The samples were drawn from the first 160 participants of the ongoing ImmuneRACE study and from 1,254 subjects provided by 6 global collaborators. A de-identified subject ID, COVID-19 status, age in years and sex were almost always included in the sample metadata. HLA class I and class II types, where available, came from metadata supplied by the sample provider rather than from assay-based typing.

Sequences KGHSH (CDR1) and LQKENI (CDR2) are obtained from the germline V gene. Counted from cysteine to phenylalanine, this CDR3 has 14 amino acids. Here the CDR3 DNA is all that survives: 42 bases in frame from base 1. Unmatched junction bases come to 1, with V trimmed by 1 base and J by 1 base. Findings and caveats that apply to the study as a whole: Clinical and demographic metadata were provided uncurated, with the amount varying by source and participant.

The collaborating institutions used their own protocols to collect whole blood in K2EDTA tubes. For TCRbeta analysis, collaborator samples were shipped as frozen whole blood, as isolated PBMCs, or as DNA extracted from either sample type. Here the chain combines TRBV18 and TRBJ2-7, with 7 bases aligning to TRBD1. What was sequenced was peripheral blood. The origin of this receptor is a man aged 50 to 60 with acute or convalescent COVID-19. The CDR3 reads CASSPRDSSYEQYF. The nucleotide sequence reads TGTGCCAGCTCACCACGGGACAGTTCCTACGAGCAGTACTTC.